The text below deals with one T cell receptor beta chain. Its antigen is unidentified. These data originate in a study of shared clonotypes between healthy human individuals. About the research overall: Plates per donor: three CD4 naive, three CD4 memory, two CD8 naive, one CD8 memory.

Some clones are missing from TCRdb's copy, which holds only in-frame ones; the method was immunoSEQ multiplex PCR. The sample shows 2 million to 3 million clones, approximately 90% of them seen only once. Germline CDR1 MGHRA, CDR2 YSYEKL. The CDR3 runs to 15 residues. The V end lost 4 bases, the J end lost 0 bases, and 11 bases lay between the germline ends. Findings and limits, study-wide: Read depth was anticipated to influence clonotype sharing among donors.

This clonotype originated in a young man in good health. Input material: naive CD4+ T cells sorted from blood. Subset reported: CD45RA+ positively selected. The chain uses TRBV4-1 and TRBJ2-3; D remains ambiguous. In nucleotides, the CDR3 is TGCGCCAGCAGCCCGACAACCTTTAGCACAGATACGCAGTATTTT. Residues: CASSPTTFSTDTQYF.